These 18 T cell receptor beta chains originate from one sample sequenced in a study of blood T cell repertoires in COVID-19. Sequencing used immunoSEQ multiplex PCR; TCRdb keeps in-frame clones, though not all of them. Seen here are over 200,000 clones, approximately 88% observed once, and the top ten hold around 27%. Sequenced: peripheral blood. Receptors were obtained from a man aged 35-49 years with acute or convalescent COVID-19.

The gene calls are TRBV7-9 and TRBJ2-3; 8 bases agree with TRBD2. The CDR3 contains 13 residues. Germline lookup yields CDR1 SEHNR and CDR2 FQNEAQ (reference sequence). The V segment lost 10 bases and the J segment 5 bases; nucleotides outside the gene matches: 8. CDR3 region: CAITAGEVDTQYF. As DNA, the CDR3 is TGTGCCATCACAGCGGGAGAGGTAGATACGCAGTATTTT. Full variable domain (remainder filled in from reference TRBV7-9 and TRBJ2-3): DTGVSQNPRHKITKRGQNVTFRCDPISEHNRLYWYRQTLGQGPEFLTYFQNEAQLEKSRLLSDRFSAERPKGSFSTLEIQRTEQGDSAMYLCAITAGEVDTQYFGPGTRLTVL.

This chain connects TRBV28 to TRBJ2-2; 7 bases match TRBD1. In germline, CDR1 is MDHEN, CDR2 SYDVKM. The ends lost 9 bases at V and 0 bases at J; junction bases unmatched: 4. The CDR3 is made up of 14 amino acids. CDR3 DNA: TGTGCCAGTGAGGACAGGTCGAACACCGGGGAGCTGTTTTTT. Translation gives CASEDRSNTGELFF.

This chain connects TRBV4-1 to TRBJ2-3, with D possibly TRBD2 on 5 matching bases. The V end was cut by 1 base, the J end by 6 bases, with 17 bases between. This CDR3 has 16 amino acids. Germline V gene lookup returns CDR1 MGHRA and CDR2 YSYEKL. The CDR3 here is CASSQGSGGLRDTQYF. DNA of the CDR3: TGCGCCAGCAGCCAAGGTTCGGGCGGACTCAGGGATACGCAGTATTTT.

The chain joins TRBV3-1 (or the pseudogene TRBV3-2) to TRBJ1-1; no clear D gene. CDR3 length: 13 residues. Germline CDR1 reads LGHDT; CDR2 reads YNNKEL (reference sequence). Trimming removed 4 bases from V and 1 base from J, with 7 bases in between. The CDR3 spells CASSRLENTEAFF. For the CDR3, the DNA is TGTGCCAGCAGCCGCCTAGAGAACACTGAAGCTTTCTTT.

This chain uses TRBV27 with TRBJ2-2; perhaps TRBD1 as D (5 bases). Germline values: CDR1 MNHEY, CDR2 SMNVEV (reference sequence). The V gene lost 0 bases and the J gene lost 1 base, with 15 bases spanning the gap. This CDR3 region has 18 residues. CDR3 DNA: TGTGCCAGCAGTTTATCGTGGGCGACAGTCCAGAACACCGGGGAGCTGTTTTTT. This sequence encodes CASSLSWATVQNTGELFF.

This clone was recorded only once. CDR3 region: CASSRQGYTEAFF. The CDR3 region has the DNA TGTGCCAGCTCCCGGCAGGGCTACACTGAAGCTTTCTTT. This sequence joins TRBV2 and TRBJ1-1, with D tentatively TRBD1 (5 bases). There are 13 residues in the CDR3. V lost 8 bases to trimming and J lost 3 bases, with 13 bases between them. Per germline, CDR1 SNHLY and CDR2 FYNNEI.

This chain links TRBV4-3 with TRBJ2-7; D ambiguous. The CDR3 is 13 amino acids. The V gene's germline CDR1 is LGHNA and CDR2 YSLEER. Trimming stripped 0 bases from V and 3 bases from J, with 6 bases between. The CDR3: CASSQERNYEQYF. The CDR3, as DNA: TGCGCCAGCAGCCAAGAGCGGAACTACGAGCAGTACTTC.

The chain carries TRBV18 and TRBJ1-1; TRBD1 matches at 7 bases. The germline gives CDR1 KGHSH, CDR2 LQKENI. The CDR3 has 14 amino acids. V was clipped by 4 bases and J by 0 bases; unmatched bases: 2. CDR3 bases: TGTGCCAGCTCACTCGACAGGGTGAACACTGAAGCTTTCTTT. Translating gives CASSLDRVNTEAFF.

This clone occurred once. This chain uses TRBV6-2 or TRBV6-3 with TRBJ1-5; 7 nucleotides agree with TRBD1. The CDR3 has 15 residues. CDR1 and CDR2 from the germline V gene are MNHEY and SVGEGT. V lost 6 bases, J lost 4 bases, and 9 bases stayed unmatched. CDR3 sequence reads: CASSPGQNENQPQHF. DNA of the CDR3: TGTGCCAGCAGCCCGGGACAGAATGAAAATCAGCCCCAGCATTTT.

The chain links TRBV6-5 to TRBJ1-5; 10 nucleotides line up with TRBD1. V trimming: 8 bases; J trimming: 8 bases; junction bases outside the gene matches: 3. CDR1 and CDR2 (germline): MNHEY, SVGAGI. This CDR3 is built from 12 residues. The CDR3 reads CASDGTGEPQHF. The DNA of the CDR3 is TGTGCCAGCGATGGGACAGGGGAGCCCCAGCATTTT.

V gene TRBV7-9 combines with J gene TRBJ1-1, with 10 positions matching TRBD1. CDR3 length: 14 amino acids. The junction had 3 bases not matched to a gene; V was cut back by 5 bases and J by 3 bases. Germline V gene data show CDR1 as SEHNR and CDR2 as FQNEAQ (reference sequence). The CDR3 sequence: CASSQGTGDTEAFF. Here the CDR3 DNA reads TGTGCCAGCAGCCAAGGGACAGGGGACACTGAAGCTTTCTTT.

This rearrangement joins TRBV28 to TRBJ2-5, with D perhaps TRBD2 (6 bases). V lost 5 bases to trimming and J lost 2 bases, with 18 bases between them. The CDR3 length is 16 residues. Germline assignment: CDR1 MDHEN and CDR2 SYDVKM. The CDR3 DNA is TGTGCCAGCAGTCCTCCGGGACTCAGAAGGCAAGAGACCCAGTACTTC. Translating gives CASSPPGLRRQETQYF.

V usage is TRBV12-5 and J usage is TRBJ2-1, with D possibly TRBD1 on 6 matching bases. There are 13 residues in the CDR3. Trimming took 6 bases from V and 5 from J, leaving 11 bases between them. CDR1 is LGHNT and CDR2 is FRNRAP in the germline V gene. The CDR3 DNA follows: TGTGCTAGTGGGGGGGCCAGCGACAATGAGCAGTTCTTC. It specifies CASGGASDNEQFF.

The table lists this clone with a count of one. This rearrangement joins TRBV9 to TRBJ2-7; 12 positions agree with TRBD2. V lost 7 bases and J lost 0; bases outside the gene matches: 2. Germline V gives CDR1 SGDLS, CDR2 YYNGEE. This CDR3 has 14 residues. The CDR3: CASASGRASYEQYF. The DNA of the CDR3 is TGTGCCAGCGCTAGCGGGAGGGCCTCCTACGAGCAGTACTTC.

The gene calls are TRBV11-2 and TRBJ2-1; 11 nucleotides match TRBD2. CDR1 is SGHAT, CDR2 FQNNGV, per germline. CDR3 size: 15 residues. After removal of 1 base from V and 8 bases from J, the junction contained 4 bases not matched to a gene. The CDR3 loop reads CASSLGGTSGHEQFF. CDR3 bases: TGTGCCAGCAGCTTAGGAGGGACTAGCGGCCATGAGCAGTTCTTC. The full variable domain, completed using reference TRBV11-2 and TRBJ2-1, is EAGVAQSPRYKIIEKRQSVAFWCNPISGHATLYWYQQILGQGPKLLIQFQNNGVVDDSQLPKDRFSAERLKGVDSTLKIQPAKLEDSAVYLCASSLGGTSGHEQFFGPGTRLTVL.

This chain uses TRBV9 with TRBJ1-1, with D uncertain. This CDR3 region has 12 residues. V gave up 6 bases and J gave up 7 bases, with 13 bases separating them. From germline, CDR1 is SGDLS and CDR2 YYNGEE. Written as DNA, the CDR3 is TGTGCCAGCACCTCAGACGGAGGTGAAGCTTTCTTT. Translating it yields CASTSDGGEAFF.

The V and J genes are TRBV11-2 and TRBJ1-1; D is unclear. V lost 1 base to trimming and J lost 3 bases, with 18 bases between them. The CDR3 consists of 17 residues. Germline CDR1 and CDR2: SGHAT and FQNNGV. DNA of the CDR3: TGTGCCAGCAGCTTAGGTTTGCGGGGAGGTGGGGACACTGAAGCTTTCTTT. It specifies CASSLGLRGGGDTEAFF.

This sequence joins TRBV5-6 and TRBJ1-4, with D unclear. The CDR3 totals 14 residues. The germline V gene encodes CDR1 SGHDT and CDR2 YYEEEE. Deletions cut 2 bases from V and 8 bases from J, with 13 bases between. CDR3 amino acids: CASSFGSRGEKLFF. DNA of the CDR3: TGTGCCAGCAGCTTCGGCAGCCGCGGAGAAAAACTGTTTTTT.